Shown below are 14 T cell receptor beta chains from a single sample sequenced in a study of blood T cell repertoires in COVID-19. Some clones are missing from TCRdb's copy, which holds only in-frame ones; the method was immunoSEQ multiplex PCR. The sample consists of about 36,000 clones, around 80% of them appearing once. Sequencing used peripheral blood. These receptors originate from a man aged 55 to 70 with acute or convalescent COVID-19.

This clone came up once. The rearrangement links TRBV6-5 to TRBJ1-2; possible D gene TRBD1, 5 bases. Deletions cut 7 bases from V and 4 bases from J, with 13 bases between. CDR3 length: 13 amino acids. The germline gives CDR1 MNHEY, CDR2 SVGAGI. This CDR3 is CASKRGLSYGYTF. The CDR3 DNA reads TGTGCCAGCAAGAGGGGACTGAGCTATGGCTACACCTTC.

This clone was counted a single time. This chain joins TRBV4-2 and TRBJ2-1; D gene unclear. Trimming cost V 1 base and J 5 bases, with 9 bases left between them. Germline V gene lookup returns CDR1 LGHNA and CDR2 YNFKEQ. This CDR3 comprises 14 residues. In DNA form, the CDR3 reads TGTGCCAGCAGCCAAGTTCTGGCTCACAATGAGCAGTTCTTC. Translating gives CASSQVLAHNEQFF.

This clone turned up a few times. CDR3 sequence: CSASGLAGQYEQYF. The CDR3 DNA sequence: TGCAGTGCTAGTGGACTAGCGGGACAATACGAGCAGTACTTC. The genes are TRBV20-1 and TRBJ2-7; 12 bases map to TRBD2. V was pared by 3 bases and J by 4 bases, with 4 bases of the junction left unmatched. The germline V gene has CDR1 DFQATT and CDR2 SNEGSKA (reference sequence). The CDR3 is 14 amino acids.

V and J are TRBV24-1 and TRBJ2-1; TRBD1 is a possible D gene (6 bases). This CDR3 region has 16 residues. V was shortened by 1 base and J by 12 bases, with 21 bases between the two germline ends. Germline V gene data show CDR1 as KGHDR and CDR2 as SFDVKD. Here the CDR3 reads CATSDFRAGWARGQFF. For the CDR3, the DNA is TGTGCCACCAGTGATTTCCGGGCAGGTTGGGCCAGGGGGCAGTTCTTC.

This rearrangement joins TRBV6-5 to TRBJ2-2; TRBD1 agrees at 7 bases. The CDR3 contains 14 residues. Germline V gene lookup returns CDR1 MNHEY and CDR2 SVGAGI. The V and J ends lost 6 bases and 3 bases, in that order; junction bases with no gene match: 4. The CDR3 DNA reads as TGTGCCAGCAGCTCAACAGGGGACACCGGGGAGCTGTTTTTT. Encoded protein: CASSSTGDTGELFF.

The V gene is TRBV5-6, the J gene TRBJ2-5; D not certain. The CDR3 runs 13 residues. Trimming took off 2 bases at V and 3 bases at J, with 8 bases between the two ends. Germline CDR1 SGHDT, CDR2 YYEEEE. The CDR3: CASSFDSKETQYF. The CDR3 region has the DNA TGTGCCAGCAGCTTTGATAGCAAAGAGACCCAGTACTTC.

The chain employs TRBV15 and TRBJ2-2; TRBD2 matches 7 bases. This CDR3 spans 16 amino acids. Germline loops: CDR1 LNHNV, CDR2 YYDKDF (reference sequence). J lost 5 bases, V lost 0 bases, and 6 bases had no gene match. Here the CDR3 reads CATSRDGGSGTGELFF. DNA for the CDR3: TGTGCCACCAGCAGAGATGGCGGGAGCGGGACCGGGGAGCTGTTTTTT.

The V gene is TRBV27, the J gene TRBJ1-5, with 9 bases fitting TRBD1. Germline CDR1 MNHEY, CDR2 SMNVEV (reference sequence). V gave up 6 bases and J gave up 7 bases; unmatched junction bases: 13. This CDR3 is built from 16 residues. CDR3 nucleotide sequence: TGTGCCAGCAGACTCTTCCGGGACAGGGAGGACCAGCCCCAGCATTTT. Protein: CASRLFRDREDQPQHF.

This chain connects TRBV28 to TRBJ1-4, with TRBD1 matching 12 bases. Germline-derived CDR1 and CDR2 are MDHEN and SYDVKM. V lost 6 bases to trimming and J lost 11 bases; unmatched junction nucleotides: 7. The length of the CDR3 is 14 residues. The CDR3 protein is CASRSGQGAGKLFF. CDR3 coding DNA: TGTGCCAGCAGGTCGGGACAGGGGGCAGGTAAACTGTTTTTT.

The V call is TRBV11-2, the J call TRBJ1-2, with TRBD1 identical over 8 bases. Germline trimming cut 0 bases from V and 10 bases from J; bases unmatched to any gene: 7. The CDR3 consists of 14 residues. The germline gives CDR1 SGHAT, CDR2 FQNNGV. The CDR3 sequence is CASSLEGRGHAYTF. CDR3 nucleotide sequence: TGTGCCAGCAGCTTAGAAGGCAGGGGGCATGCCTACACCTTC. Full variable domain (rest looked up from reference TRBV11-2 and TRBJ1-2): EAGVAQSPRYKIIEKRQSVAFWCNPISGHATLYWYQQILGQGPKLLIQFQNNGVVDDSQLPKDRFSAERLKGVDSTLKIQPAKLEDSAVYLCASSLEGRGHAYTFGSGTRLTVV.

The CDR3 region has the DNA TGTGCCAGCAGCTGGGGACAGGGAAGTACTGAAGCTTTCTTT. Its translation: CASSWGQGSTEAFF. The J gene is TRBJ1-1, the V gene TRBV5-4; 9 bases fit TRBD1. V was pared by 3 bases and J by 5 bases, with 5 bases of the junction left unmatched. Per the germline V gene, CDR1 is SGHNT and CDR2 is YYREEE (reference sequence). This CDR3 has 14 residues.

The count of this clone is one. This rearrangement joins TRBV6-5 to TRBJ2-7; perhaps TRBD2 as D (5 bases). The CDR3 has 14 residues. V was trimmed by 6 bases and J by 3 bases, leaving 15 bases between them. Germline assignment: CDR1 MNHEY and CDR2 SVGAGI. CDR3 sequence reads: CASSRAADHYEQYF. The CDR3 bases are TGTGCCAGCAGCCGAGCAGCGGATCACTACGAGCAGTACTTC.

The chain is built from TRBV6-5 and TRBJ1-1; 9 bases align to TRBD1. Germline V lookup: CDR1 MNHEY, CDR2 SVGAGI. Unmatched junction bases numbered 11, after V lost 6 bases and J lost 6 bases. CDR3 length equals 15 residues. The CDR3 sequence is CASSYQTGGVSEAFF. Written as DNA, the CDR3 is TGTGCCAGCAGCTACCAAACAGGGGGCGTCTCTGAAGCTTTCTTT.

This chain links TRBV10-3 with TRBJ2-3, with TRBD2 identical over 10 bases. Germline V lookup: CDR1 ENHRY, CDR2 SYGVKD. V lost 7 bases and J lost 2; bases outside the gene matches: 6. The CDR3 loop spans 15 amino acids. The CDR3 DNA reads as TGTGCCATCACAAAAGCGGGGGGGTACACAGATACGCAGTATTTT. Amino acid sequence: CAITKAGGYTDTQYF.